This is a list of T cell receptor beta chains from one sample in a study of blood T cell repertoires in COVID-19. Data came from immunoSEQ multiplex PCR; TCRdb stores just in-frame clones and leaves some out. The sample consists of approximately 190,000 clones, about four fifths of them appearing once. The sequencing sample was made of peripheral blood. Receptors were obtained from a woman aged 40 to 50 with acute or convalescent COVID-19. Each CDR3 is given with its conserved first and last residue. Each record gives: clone size, J gene, V gene, D gene, CDR3 DNA, CDR3 protein. The D gene is left open where the match is weak. Where a row states a size, it is once, few, many or the class of an expanded clone; other rows omit it.

. | TRBJ1-5 | TRBV28 | . | TGTGCCAGCAACCCAGGGTTTAGGGGAAATCAGCCCCAGCATTTT | CASNPGFRGNQPQHF
. | TRBJ2-3 | TRBV19 | . | TGTGCCAGTAGTATGGTACCAGGGGTGGCAGATACGCAGTATTTT | CASSMVPGVADTQYF
once | TRBJ2-1 | TRBV19 | . | TGTGCCACTGCTTCTAGCTCCTACAATGAGCAGTTCTTC | CATASSSYNEQFF
. | TRBJ1-2 | TRBV10-2 | TRBD1 | TGCGCCAGCAGCCTTACAGGGGGGAGAGGGAATGGCTACACCTTC | CASSLTGGRGNGYTF
. | TRBJ1-3 | TRBV5-5 | . | TGTGCCAGCAGCCAAGAGACAGGAGTTATTCCGGGAAACACCATATATTTT | CASSQETGVIPGNTIYF
. | TRBJ1-2 | TRBV2 | . | TGTGCCAGCAGTGAGTTACCAGCGTTAAACTATGGCTACACCTTC | CASSELPALNYGYTF
. | TRBJ1-3 | TRBV6-6 | TRBD1 | TGTGCCAGCACCCCTCGACAGGGTCGAAACACCATATATTTT | CASTPRQGRNTIYF
few | TRBJ1-6 | TRBV5-5 | TRBD1 | TGTGCCAGCAGTTTCCGGGACAGGGACACACCCCTCCACTTT | CASSFRDRDTPLHF
few | TRBJ1-6 | TRBV5-4 | . | TGTGCCAGCAGCTCCCGACAGGACTATAATTCACCCCTCCACTTT | CASSSRQDYNSPLHF
. | TRBJ2-1 | TRBV2 | TRBD2 | TGTGCCAGCACGGGGGGAGACAATGAGCAGTTCTTC | CASTGGDNEQFF
. | TRBJ2-3 | TRBV2 | . | TGTGCCAGCAGTGAACTGCCAGCGGGCCCCACAGATACGCAGTATTTT | CASSELPAGPTDTQYF
few | TRBJ2-2 | TRBV3-1/TRBV3-2 | . | TGTGCCAGCAGCCATCAAGCCTCCGCCGGGGAGCTGTTTTTT | CASSHQASAGELFF
. | TRBJ1-1 | TRBV7-2 | . | TGTGCCAGCAGCTTAAGACTCTGGACTGAAGCTTTCTTT | CASSLRLWTEAFF
. | TRBJ1-1 | TRBV9 | TRBD1 | TGTGCCAGCAGCGCCCTACAGGGGGACACTGAAGCTTTCTTT | CASSALQGDTEAFF
. | TRBJ1-2 | TRBV10-3 | . | TGTGCCATCAGTAGTCCCGACTCTAATAGTGGCTACACCTTC | CAISSPDSNSGYTF
. | TRBJ1-2 | TRBV6-2/TRBV6-3 | . | TGTGCCAGCAGTTACGGGACAAGCTATGGCTACACCTTC | CASSYGTSYGYTF
. | TRBJ1-6 | TRBV6-5 | . | TGTGCCAGCGGAGGGGCGTATAATTCACCCCTCCACTTT | CASGGAYNSPLHF
once | TRBJ2-3 | TRBV29-1 | . | TGCAGCGTTGGGTCTAGAATCACAGATACGCAGTATTTT | CSVGSRITDTQYF
. | TRBJ2-3 | TRBV28 | TRBD2 | TGTGCCAGCAGTCCACTTAGAGCGGGAGGGAGGACAGATACGCAGTATTTT | CASSPLRAGGRTDTQYF
. | TRBJ1-6 | TRBV28 | . | TGTGCCAGCAGGAGAGAATCACCCCTCCACTTT | CASRRESPLHF
. | TRBJ1-6 | TRBV2 | . | TGTGCCAGCAGTGACAGGGGTGGATCACCCCTCCACTTT | CASSDRGGSPLHF
. | TRBJ2-1 | TRBV2 | . | TGTGCCAGCACGAAGACAGTGGGATCCTACAATGAGCAGTTCTTC | CASTKTVGSYNEQFF
. | TRBJ2-2 | TRBV30 | TRBD2 | TGTGCCTCCCTTTCGAGCGGGATGAACACCGGGGAGCTGTTTTTT | CASLSSGMNTGELFF
. | TRBJ1-2 | TRBV27 | . | TGTGCCAGCAGTTTTACAGGCGACTATGGCTACACCTTC | CASSFTGDYGYTF
. | TRBJ1-2 | TRBV15 | TRBD1 | TGTGCCACCAGCAGAGATCCTGGGACAGGGCAAGGCTACACCTTC | CATSRDPGTGQGYTF
. | TRBJ2-3 | TRBV7-9 | . | TGTGCCAGCAGCTTTTCTGTCGGCACAGATACGCAGTATTTT | CASSFSVGTDTQYF
. | TRBJ1-6 | TRBV7-2 | . | TGTGCCAGCAGCCCACGACTTGCTAATTCACCCCTCCACTTT | CASSPRLANSPLHF
. | TRBJ2-7 | TRBV28 | . | TGTGCCAGCAGTTGGAAGGGGGAGACCTACGAGCAGTACTTC | CASSWKGETYEQYF
. | TRBJ2-7 | TRBV23-1 | TRBD2 | TGCGCCAGCAGTCATTGGAGCCCTAGCGGGAGGAGCTCCTACGAGCAGTACTTC | CASSHWSPSGRSSYEQYF
. | TRBJ2-1 | TRBV19 | TRBD2 | TGTGCCAGTAGTATGCCCCGGGAGGCGGATGAGCAGTTCTTC | CASSMPREADEQFF
. | TRBJ1-3 | TRBV28 | TRBD1 | TGTGCCAGCAGTTGGGGAAGGGACAGATTCTCTGGAAACACCATATATTTT | CASSWGRDRFSGNTIYF
few | TRBJ1-3 | TRBV28 | . | TGTGCCAGCAATGTGGTTGCCGGTCCCTCTGGAAACACCATATATTTT | CASNVVAGPSGNTIYF
. | TRBJ2-7 | TRBV7-9 | TRBD2 | TGTGCCAGCAGCTGGGGACTAGCGTACGAGCAGTACTTC | CASSWGLAYEQYF
. | TRBJ2-3 | TRBV7-2 | TRBD1 | TGTGCCAGCAGCCCGGGACAGACAACAGATACGCAGTATTTT | CASSPGQTTDTQYF
. | TRBJ1-2 | TRBV10-3 | TRBD1 | TGTGCCATCAGTGAGCCGGGACAGGGAAGTTATGGCTACACCTTC | CAISEPGQGSYGYTF
. | TRBJ2-6 | TRBV19 | . | TGTGCCAGTGAGTGGTTCTCTGGGGCCAACGTCCTGACTTTC | CASEWFSGANVLTF
. | TRBJ2-5 | TRBV27 | TRBD1 | TGTGCCAGCAGTTTATCAAGGGGGGGGACAGGGCTGAGGGAGACCCAGTACTTC | CASSLSRGGTGLRETQYF
. | TRBJ2-1 | TRBV29-1 | . | TGCAGCGTTGACTGGACAGAAAGTTACAATGAGCAGTTCTTC | CSVDWTESYNEQFF
. | TRBJ2-1 | TRBV5-4 | TRBD1 | TGTGCCAGCAGCCCAGGGCTCGACAGGGGAGTGGGGAATGAGCAGTTCTTC | CASSPGLDRGVGNEQFF
. | TRBJ2-7 | TRBV28 | . | TGTGCCAGCAGCCCCCCCCCGTGGCAGGGGAAATACGAGCAGTACTTC | CASSPPPWQGKYEQYF
. | TRBJ1-4 | TRBV21-1 | . | TGTGCCAGCAGCAAAGATGAAGGATCGGGTTCAGCTAATGAAAAACTGTTTTTT | CASSKDEGSGSANEKLFF
. | TRBJ2-3 | TRBV2 | TRBD2 | TGTGCCAGCCCGGTACTAGCGGGAATGGGTCGAAATGTTGATACGCAGTATTTT | CASPVLAGMGRNVDTQYF
. | TRBJ1-2 | TRBV6-2/TRBV6-3 | . | TGTGCCAGCAGTTGGACAGTGAGCTATGGCTACACCTTC | CASSWTVSYGYTF
. | TRBJ1-5 | TRBV4-2 | . | TGTGCCAGCAGCCAAGAGGCGGGATATAATCAGCCCCAGCATTTT | CASSQEAGYNQPQHF
. | TRBJ2-3 | TRBV9 | TRBD2 | TGTGCCAGCAGCTCCCGGGGGGGCCTAGGGAAAGATACGCAGTATTTT | CASSSRGGLGKDTQYF
. | TRBJ1-2 | TRBV30 | . | TGTGCCTGGAGTCTCAGGGTTCCGGAGATGTTCCACGGCTACACCTTC | CAWSLRVPEMFHGYTF
. | TRBJ1-6 | TRBV27 | TRBD1 | TGTGCCAGCAGGGGACAGGGGTTAAGGTGGCGAAATTCACCCCTCCACTTT | CASRGQGLRWRNSPLHF
. | TRBJ1-2 | TRBV5-5 | TRBD1 | TGTGCCAGCAGCTTGGTCGGACAGGGATTATTTGGCTACACCTTC | CASSLVGQGLFGYTF
. | TRBJ2-1 | TRBV6-6 | TRBD2 | TGTGCCAGCAGTCCCCGGACTAGCGGGGTCCTGTACAATGAGCAGTTCTTC | CASSPRTSGVLYNEQFF
. | TRBJ2-1 | TRBV18 | . | TGTGCCAGCTCACCATCACGGGCTAGCTTAAACAATGAGCAGTTCTTC | CASSPSRASLNNEQFF
. | TRBJ1-1 | TRBV7-6 | TRBD1 | TGTGCCAGCAGCCGCGTCACGACAGGGATTACTGAAGCTTTCTTT | CASSRVTTGITEAFF
once | TRBJ2-3 | TRBV9 | TRBD2 | TGTGCCAGCAGCGTTTCTAGCGGGGGGACCTTAGATACGCAGTATTTT | CASSVSSGGTLDTQYF
. | TRBJ2-7 | TRBV7-2 | TRBD2 | TGTGCCAGCAGCTTAGTCCCCAAACTAGCGGGGCCTGGCGAGCAGTACTTC | CASSLVPKLAGPGEQYF
. | TRBJ1-5 | TRBV19 | TRBD1 | TGTGCCAGTAGTACCGACAGGGATCAGCCCCAGCATTTT | CASSTDRDQPQHF
once | TRBJ1-4 | TRBV19 | . | TGTGCCAGTAGTTCTGAGCTATTAAATGAAAAACTGTTTTTT | CASSSELLNEKLFF